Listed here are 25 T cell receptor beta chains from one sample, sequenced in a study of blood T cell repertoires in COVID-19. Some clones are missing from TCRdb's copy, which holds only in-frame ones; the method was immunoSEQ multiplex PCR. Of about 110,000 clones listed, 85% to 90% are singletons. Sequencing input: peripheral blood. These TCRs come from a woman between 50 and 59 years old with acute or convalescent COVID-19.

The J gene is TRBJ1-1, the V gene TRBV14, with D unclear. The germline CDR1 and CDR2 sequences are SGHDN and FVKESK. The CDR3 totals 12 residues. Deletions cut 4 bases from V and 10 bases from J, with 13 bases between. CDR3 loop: CASSRPGLRAFF. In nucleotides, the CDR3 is TGTGCCAGCAGCCGCCCTGGTCTACGAGCTTTCTTT.

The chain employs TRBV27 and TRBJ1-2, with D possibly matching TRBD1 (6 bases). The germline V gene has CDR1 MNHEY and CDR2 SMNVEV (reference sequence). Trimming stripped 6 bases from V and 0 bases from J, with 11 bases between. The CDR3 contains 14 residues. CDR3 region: CASSPRGANYGYTF. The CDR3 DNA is TGTGCCAGCAGCCCCAGGGGAGCTAACTATGGCTACACCTTC.

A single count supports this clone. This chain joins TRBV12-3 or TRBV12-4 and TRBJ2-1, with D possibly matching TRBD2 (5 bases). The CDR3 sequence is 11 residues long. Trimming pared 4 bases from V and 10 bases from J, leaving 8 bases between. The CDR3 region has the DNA TGTGCCAGCAGTTACGCTAGCGAGCAGTTCTTC. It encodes CASSYASEQFF.

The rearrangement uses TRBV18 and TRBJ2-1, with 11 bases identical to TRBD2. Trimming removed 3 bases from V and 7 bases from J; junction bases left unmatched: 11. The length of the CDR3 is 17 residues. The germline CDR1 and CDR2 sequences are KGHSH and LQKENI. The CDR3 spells CASSPPTAGTSGNEQFF. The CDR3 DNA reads TGTGCCAGCTCACCCCCGACTGCCGGGACTAGCGGTAATGAGCAGTTCTTC.

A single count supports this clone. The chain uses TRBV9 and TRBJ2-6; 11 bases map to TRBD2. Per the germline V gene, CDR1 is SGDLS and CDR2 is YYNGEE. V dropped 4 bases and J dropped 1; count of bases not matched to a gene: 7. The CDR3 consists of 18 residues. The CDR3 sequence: CASSPLAGGASGANVLTF. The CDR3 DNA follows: TGTGCCAGCAGCCCTCTAGCGGGAGGAGCTTCTGGGGCCAACGTCCTGACTTTC.

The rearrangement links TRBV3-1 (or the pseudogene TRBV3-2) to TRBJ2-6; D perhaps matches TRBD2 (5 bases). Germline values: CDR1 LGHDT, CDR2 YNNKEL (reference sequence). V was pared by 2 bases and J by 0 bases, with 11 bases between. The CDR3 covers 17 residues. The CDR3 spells CASSQPTGSSGANVLTF. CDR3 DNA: TGTGCCAGCAGCCAACCCACGGGGAGCTCTGGGGCCAACGTCCTGACTTTC.

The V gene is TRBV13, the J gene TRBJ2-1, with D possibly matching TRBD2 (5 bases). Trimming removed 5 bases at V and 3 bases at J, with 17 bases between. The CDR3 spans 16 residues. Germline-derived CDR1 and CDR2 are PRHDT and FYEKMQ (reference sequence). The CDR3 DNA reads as TGTGCCAGCAGCCCCCGGGGAGCAGGAGGCTACAATGAGCAGTTCTTC. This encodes CASSPRGAGGYNEQFF.

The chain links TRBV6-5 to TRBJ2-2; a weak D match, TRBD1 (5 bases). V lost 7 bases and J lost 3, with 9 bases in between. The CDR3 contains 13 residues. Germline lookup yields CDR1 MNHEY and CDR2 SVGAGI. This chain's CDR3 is CASTSRDTGELFF. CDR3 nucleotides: TGTGCCAGCACCAGCAGGGACACCGGGGAGCTGTTTTTT.

The CDR3 DNA reads TGCGCCAGCAGGGGGACAGGGGGCCCCGGCTACACCTTC. It codes for CASRGTGGPGYTF. The rearrangement joins TRBV5-1 to TRBJ1-2; 12 bases match TRBD1. There are 13 residues in the CDR3. The junction had 4 bases not matched to a gene; V was cut back by 5 bases and J by 8 bases. Germline V gives CDR1 SGHRS, CDR2 YFSETQ.

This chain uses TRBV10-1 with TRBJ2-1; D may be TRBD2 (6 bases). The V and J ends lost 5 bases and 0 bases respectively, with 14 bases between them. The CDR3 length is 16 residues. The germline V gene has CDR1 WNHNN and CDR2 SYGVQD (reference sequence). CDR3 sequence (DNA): TGCGCCAGCAGTCATAATAGCGGTGGCTCCTACAATGAGCAGTTCTTC. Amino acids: CASSHNSGGSYNEQFF.

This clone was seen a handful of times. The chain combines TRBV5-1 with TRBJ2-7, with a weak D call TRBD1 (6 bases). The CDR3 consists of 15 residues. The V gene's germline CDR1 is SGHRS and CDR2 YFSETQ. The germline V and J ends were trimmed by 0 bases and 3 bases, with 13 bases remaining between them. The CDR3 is CASSLGTESYYEQYF. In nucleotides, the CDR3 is TGCGCCAGCAGCTTGGGGACAGAGAGCTACTACGAGCAGTACTTC.

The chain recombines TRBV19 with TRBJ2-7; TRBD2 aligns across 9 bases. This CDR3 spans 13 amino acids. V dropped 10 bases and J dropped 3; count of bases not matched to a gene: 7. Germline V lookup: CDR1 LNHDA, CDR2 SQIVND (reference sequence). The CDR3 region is CATVSGRGYEQYF. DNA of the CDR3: TGTGCCACTGTTAGCGGGAGAGGCTACGAGCAGTACTTC. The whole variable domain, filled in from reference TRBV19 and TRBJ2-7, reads DGGITQSPKYLFRKEGQNVTLSCEQNLNHDAMYWYRQDPGQGLRLIYYSQIVNDFQKGDIAEGYSVSREKKESFPLTVTSAQKNPTAFYLCATVSGRGYEQYFGPGTRLTVT.

The CDR3 is CATSVAALSSYEQYF. CDR3 in DNA: TGTGCCACCAGTGTGGCAGCGTTGAGCTCCTACGAGCAGTACTTC. The chain is built from TRBV24-1 and TRBJ2-7; D remains ambiguous. This CDR3 is 15 amino acids long. Trimming cost V 5 bases and J 0 bases, with 13 bases left between them. The germline CDR1 and CDR2 sequences are KGHDR and SFDVKD.

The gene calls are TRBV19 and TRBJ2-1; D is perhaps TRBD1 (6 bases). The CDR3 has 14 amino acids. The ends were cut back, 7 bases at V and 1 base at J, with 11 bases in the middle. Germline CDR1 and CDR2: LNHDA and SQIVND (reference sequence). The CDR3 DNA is TGTGCCAGTATAGGGGGAATGTCCTACAATGAGCAGTTCTTC. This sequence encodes CASIGGMSYNEQFF.

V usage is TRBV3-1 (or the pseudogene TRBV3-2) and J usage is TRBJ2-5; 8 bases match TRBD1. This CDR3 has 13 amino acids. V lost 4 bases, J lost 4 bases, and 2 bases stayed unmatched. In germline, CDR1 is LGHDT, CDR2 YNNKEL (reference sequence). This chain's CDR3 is CASSRGTGETQYF. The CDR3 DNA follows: TGTGCCAGCAGCCGCGGGACAGGAGAGACCCAGTACTTC.

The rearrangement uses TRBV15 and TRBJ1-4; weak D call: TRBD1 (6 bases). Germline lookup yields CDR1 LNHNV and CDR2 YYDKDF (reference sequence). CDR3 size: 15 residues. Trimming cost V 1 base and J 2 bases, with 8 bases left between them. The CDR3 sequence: CATSRGGGTNEKLFF. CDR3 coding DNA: TGTGCCACCAGCAGAGGGGGGGGCACTAATGAAAAACTGTTTTTT.

CDR3 DNA: TGTGCCAGCAGTGGACTAGTCCAAGAGACCCAGTACTTC. It translates to CASSGLVQETQYF. This sequence joins TRBV2 and TRBJ2-5, with TRBD2 as a possible D gene (6 bases). Germline-derived CDR1 and CDR2 are SNHLY and FYNNEI. V was cut by 4 bases and J by 1 base, with 7 bases left in between. This CDR3 spans 13 amino acids.

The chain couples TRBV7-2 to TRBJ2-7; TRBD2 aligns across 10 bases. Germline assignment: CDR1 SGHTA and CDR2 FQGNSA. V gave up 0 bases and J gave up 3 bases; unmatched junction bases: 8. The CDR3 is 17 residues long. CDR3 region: CASSLAPSGRSSYEQYF. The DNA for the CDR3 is TGTGCCAGCAGCTTAGCCCCTAGCGGGAGATCGAGCTACGAGCAGTACTTC.

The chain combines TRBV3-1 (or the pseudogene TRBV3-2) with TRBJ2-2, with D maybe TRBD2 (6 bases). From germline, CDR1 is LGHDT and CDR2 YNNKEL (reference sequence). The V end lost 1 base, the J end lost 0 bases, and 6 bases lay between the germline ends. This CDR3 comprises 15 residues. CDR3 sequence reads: CASSQGGTNTGELFF. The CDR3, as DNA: TGTGCCAGCAGCCAAGGCGGGACGAACACCGGGGAGCTGTTTTTT.

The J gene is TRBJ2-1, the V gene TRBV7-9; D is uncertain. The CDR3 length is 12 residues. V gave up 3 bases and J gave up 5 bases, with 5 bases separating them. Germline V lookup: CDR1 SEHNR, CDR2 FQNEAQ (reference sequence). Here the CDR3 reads CASSLGNNEQFF. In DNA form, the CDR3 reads TGTGCCAGCAGCTTGGGCAACAATGAGCAGTTCTTC.

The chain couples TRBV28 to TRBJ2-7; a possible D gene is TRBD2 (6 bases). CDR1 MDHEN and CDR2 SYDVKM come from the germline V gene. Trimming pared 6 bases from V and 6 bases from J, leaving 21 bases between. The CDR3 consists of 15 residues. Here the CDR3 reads CASSRDWGGGSEQYF. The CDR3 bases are TGTGCCAGCAGCCGCGACTGGGGTGGGGGGTCCGAGCAGTACTTC.

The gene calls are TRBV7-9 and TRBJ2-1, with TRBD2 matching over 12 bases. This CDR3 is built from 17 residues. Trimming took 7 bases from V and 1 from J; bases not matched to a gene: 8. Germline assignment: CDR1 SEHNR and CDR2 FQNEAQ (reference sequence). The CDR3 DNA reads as TGTGCCAGCACAAGGACTAGCGGGACCGCTTCCTACAATGAGCAGTTCTTC. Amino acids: CASTRTSGTASYNEQFF.

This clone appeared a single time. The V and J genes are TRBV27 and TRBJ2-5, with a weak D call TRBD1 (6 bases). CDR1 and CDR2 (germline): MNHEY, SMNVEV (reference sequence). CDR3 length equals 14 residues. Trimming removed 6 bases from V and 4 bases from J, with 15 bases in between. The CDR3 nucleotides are TGTGCCAGCAGCTTAGCGAACAGGGTAGAGACCCAGTACTTC. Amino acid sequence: CASSLANRVETQYF.

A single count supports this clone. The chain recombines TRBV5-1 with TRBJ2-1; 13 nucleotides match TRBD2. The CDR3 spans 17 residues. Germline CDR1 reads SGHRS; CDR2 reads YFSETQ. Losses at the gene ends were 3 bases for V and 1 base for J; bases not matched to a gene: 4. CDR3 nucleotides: TGCGCCAGCAGCTCCGGACTAGCGGGAGCATCCTACAATGAGCAGTTCTTC. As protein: CASSSGLAGASYNEQFF.

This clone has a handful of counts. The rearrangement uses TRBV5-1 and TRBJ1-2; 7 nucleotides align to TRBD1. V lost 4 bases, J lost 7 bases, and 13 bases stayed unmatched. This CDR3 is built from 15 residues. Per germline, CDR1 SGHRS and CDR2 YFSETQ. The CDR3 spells CASSERTGASGGYTF. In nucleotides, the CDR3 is TGCGCCAGCAGCGAACGGACAGGAGCTTCGGGTGGCTACACCTTC.